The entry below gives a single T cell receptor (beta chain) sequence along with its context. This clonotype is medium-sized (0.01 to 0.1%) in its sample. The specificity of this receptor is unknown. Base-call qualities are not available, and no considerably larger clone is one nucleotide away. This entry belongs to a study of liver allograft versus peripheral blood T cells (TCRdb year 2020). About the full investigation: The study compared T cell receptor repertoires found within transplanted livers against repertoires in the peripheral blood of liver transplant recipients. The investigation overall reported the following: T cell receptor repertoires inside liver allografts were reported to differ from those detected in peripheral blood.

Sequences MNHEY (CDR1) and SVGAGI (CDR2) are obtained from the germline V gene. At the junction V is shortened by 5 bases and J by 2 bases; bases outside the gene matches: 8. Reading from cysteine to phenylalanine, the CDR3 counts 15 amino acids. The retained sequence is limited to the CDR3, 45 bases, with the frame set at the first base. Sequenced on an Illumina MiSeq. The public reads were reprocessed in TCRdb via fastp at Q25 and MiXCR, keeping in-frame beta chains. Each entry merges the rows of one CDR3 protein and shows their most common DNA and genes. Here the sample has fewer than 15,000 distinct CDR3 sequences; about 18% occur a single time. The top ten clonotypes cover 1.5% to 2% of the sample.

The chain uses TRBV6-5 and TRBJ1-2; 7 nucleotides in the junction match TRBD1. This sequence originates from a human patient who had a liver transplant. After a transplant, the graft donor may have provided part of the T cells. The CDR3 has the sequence CASSVQGRPNYGYTF. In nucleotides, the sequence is TGTGCCAGCAGTGTACAGGGGCGTCCCAACTATGGCTACACCTTC.